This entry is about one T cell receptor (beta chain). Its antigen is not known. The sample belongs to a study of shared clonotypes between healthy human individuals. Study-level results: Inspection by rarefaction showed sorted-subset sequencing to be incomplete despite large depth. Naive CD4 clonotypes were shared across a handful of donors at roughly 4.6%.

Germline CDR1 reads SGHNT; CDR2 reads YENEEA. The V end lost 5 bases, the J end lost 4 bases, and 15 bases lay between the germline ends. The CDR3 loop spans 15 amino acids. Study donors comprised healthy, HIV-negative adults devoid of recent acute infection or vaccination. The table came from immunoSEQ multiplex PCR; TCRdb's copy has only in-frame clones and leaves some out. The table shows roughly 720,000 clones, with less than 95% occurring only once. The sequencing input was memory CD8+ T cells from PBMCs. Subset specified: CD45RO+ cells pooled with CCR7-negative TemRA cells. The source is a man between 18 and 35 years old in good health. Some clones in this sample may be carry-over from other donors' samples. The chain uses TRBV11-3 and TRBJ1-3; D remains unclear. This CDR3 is CASSAGRSPGNTIYF. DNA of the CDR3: TGTGCCAGCAGCGCCGGACGGTCCCCGGGAAACACCATATATTTT.